The 9 T cell receptor beta chains reported below all come from one sample, sequenced in a study of molecular identifiers for immune sequencing clone quantification. From the PCR reads, TCRdb called clonotypes with MiXCR, one entry per CDR3 protein. The table includes a few hundred thousand distinct CDR3 sequences, over 20% detected once. The specimen sequenced was naive CD8+ T cells from blood, with Jurkat cell RNA spiked in. Subset noted: FACS-sorted CD8+CD4-CCR7+CD45RA+ naive T cells. The receptors originated from a human donor in good health. Some libraries in this study had Jurkat cell RNA spiked in.

In the case of this clonotype: The junction differs from germline at one of its ends, possibly a read error. This chain uses TRBV7-4 with TRBJ2-7; D may be TRBD1 (6 bases). Germline assignment: CDR1 SGHVT and CDR2 SQSDAQ. The CDR3 is 14 amino acids. CDR3 region: CASSANRAFCDQHF. The CDR3 region has the DNA TGTGCCAGCAGCGCAAACAGGGCTTTCTGCGATCAGCACTTC.

The chain uses TRBV4-1 and TRBJ2-1, with D perhaps TRBD2 (7 bases). CDR3 length: 17 amino acids. V was cut by 2 bases and J by 3 bases, with 17 bases left in between. Germline-derived CDR1 and CDR2 are MGHRA and YSYEKL. The CDR3 loop is CASSQSRGPGGYNEQFF. The CDR3 DNA follows: TGCGCCAGCAGCCAATCACGGGGGCCGGGGGGCTACAATGAGCAGTTCTTC.

The V and J genes are TRBV6-6 and TRBJ2-7, with a possible D match to TRBD2 (7 bases). Germline CDR1 and CDR2: MNHNY and SVGAGI (reference sequence). V was cut by 8 bases and J by 4 bases, with 21 bases left in between. The CDR3 contains 15 residues. CDR3 loop: CASRLGGGREYEQYF. The CDR3 DNA reads as TGTGCCAGCCGCCTAGGGGGGGGGCGCGAATACGAGCAGTACTTC.

About this clonotype itself: A clone one base away is much larger, so this may be a read error. This rearrangement joins TRBV28 to TRBJ2-7, with 7 bases aligning to TRBD2. The CDR3 contains 15 residues. The germline V gene has CDR1 MDHEN and CDR2 SYDVKM. The DNA of the CDR3 is TGTGCCAGCAGAGCCGCGGGAGAGGGGTGGTACGAGCGGTACTTC. Protein product: CASRAAGEGWYERYF.

The genes are TRBV30 and TRBJ2-1, with D possibly being TRBD1 or TRBD2 (5 bases each). This CDR3 has 16 residues. Trimming took 1 base from V and 4 from J, leaving 17 bases between them. Germline CDR1 and CDR2: GTSNPN and SVGIG (reference sequence). The chain's CDR3 is CAWSGGVGALYNEQFF. CDR3 DNA: TGTGCCTGGAGTGGCGGTGTCGGGGCCTTATACAATGAGCAGTTCTTC. The full variable domain, in which reference TRBV30 and TRBJ2-1 provide the parts outside the CDR3, is SQTIHQWPATLVQPVGSPLSLECTVEGTSNPNLYWYRQAAGRGLQLLFYSVGIGQISSEVPQNLSASRPQDRQFILSSKKLLLSDSGFYLCAWSGGVGALYNEQFFGPGTRLTVL.

This clonotype came up a few times. The chain recombines TRBV11-2 with TRBJ1-4, with 7 bases aligning to TRBD1. The CDR3 is made up of 15 amino acids. Germline V lookup: CDR1 SGHAT, CDR2 FQNNGV. V lost 1 base and J lost 7; bases outside the gene matches: 6. The CDR3 is CASSLGVTGSEKLFF. Written as DNA, the CDR3 is TGTGCCAGCAGCTTAGGAGTGACAGGGTCTGAAAAACTGTTTTTT.

The genes are TRBV10-3 and TRBJ2-7, with D possibly matching TRBD1 (5 bases). Trimming left V 3 bases short and J 8 bases short, with 11 bases between. Looked up from germline, CDR1 is ENHRY and CDR2 is SYGVKD. This CDR3 has 12 amino acids. CDR3 amino acids: CAISDTTDKQYF. In DNA, the CDR3 is TGTGCCATCAGTGACACTACGGACAAGCAGTACTTC.

There are many counts of this clonotype. This chain uses TRBV29-1 with TRBJ2-5, with D perhaps given as TRBD1 or TRBD2 (5 bases each). This CDR3 has 14 residues. Trimming pared 6 bases from V and 0 bases from J, leaving 14 bases between. In germline, CDR1 is SQVTM, CDR2 ANQGSEA. The CDR3 reads CSVGGPGHQETQYF. DNA of the CDR3: TGCAGCGTGGGCGGTCCGGGACACCAAGAGACCCAGTACTTC.

This clonotype was seen only a few times. CDR3 sequence (DNA): TGCGCCAGCAGCACTAGGACAAGGTCCTACGAGCAGTACTTC. It codes for CASSTRTRSYEQYF. The chain recombines TRBV5-1 with TRBJ2-7, with D perhaps being TRBD1 or TRBD2 (5 bases each). CDR1 and CDR2 (germline): SGHRS, YFSETQ. Trimming cost V 4 bases and J 1 base, with 12 bases left between them. The CDR3 extends over 14 amino acids.